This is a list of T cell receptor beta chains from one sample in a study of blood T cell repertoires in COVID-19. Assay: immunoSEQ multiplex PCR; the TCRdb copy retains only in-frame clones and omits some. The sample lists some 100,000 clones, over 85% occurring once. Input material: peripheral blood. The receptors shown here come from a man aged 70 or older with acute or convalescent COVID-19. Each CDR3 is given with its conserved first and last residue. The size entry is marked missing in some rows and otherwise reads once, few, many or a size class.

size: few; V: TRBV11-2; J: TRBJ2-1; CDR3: CASSLGPGGPYNEQFF
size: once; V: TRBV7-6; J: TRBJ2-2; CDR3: CAVRIDRGYTGELFF
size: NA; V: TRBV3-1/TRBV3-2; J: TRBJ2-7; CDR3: CASSQGVDSHEQYF
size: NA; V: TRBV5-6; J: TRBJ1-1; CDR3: CASSLRGVNTEAFF
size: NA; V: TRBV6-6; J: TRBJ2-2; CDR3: CASSFGSGTGELFF
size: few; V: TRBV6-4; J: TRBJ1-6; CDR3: CASWYAGKLSNSPLHF
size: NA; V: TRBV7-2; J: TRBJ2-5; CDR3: CASSSSGGLGETQYF
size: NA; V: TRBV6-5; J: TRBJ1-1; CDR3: CASKGTGGMYTEAFF
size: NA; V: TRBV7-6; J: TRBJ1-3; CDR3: CASSLGSWSGGNTIYF
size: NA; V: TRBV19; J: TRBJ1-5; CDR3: CASSWAGLAQPQHF
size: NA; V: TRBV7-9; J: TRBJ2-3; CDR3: CASSLVLGGAGDTQYF
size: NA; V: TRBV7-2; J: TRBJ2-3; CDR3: CASSSTSGRWDTQYF
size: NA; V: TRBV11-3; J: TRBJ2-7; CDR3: CASSSPGRSYEQYF
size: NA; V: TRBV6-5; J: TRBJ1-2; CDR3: CASSYARQGGYTF
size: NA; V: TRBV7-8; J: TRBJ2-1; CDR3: CASSLDGAGVEQFF
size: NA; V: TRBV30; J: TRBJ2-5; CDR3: CAWSLTGGIKTQYF
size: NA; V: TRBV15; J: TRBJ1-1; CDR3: CATSSVLNTEAFF
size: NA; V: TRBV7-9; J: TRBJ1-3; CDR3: CASSPLSSGNTIYF
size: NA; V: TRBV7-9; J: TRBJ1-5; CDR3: CASSLQGAGNQPQHF
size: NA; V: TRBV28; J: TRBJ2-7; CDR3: CASSPSAGGNEQYF
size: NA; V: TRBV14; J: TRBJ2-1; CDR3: CASSQRIAPNEQFF
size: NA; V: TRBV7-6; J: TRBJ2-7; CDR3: CASSFVGGGEQYF
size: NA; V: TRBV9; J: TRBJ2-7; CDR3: CASSDRDRLYEQYF
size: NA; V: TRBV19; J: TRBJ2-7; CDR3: CASSIGQGAYEQYF